Listed below are T cell receptor beta chains from one sample, sequenced in a study of PD-L1 blockade in urothelial cancer. Sequencing used immunoSEQ multiplex PCR; TCRdb keeps in-frame clones, though not all of them. The table has over 100,000 clones, around 93% seen once; the top ten hold under 5%. The sequenced sample was PBMCs, obtained around atezolizumab (anti-PD-L1) treatment. The receptors come from a man between 60 and 75 years old with urothelial cancer. The CDR3 runs from the conserved cysteine through the conserved F or W. Each record gives: V gene, J gene, CDR3 protein.

>TRBV19|TRBJ1-5
CASSNLRGRPQPQHF
>TRBV6-6|TRBJ1-6
CASSPGGTVYNSPLHF
>TRBV7-2|TRBJ2-3
CASSPTADTQYF
>TRBV2|TRBJ1-1
CASSPRTGMAEAFF
>TRBV2|TRBJ1-2
CASSEEGARGYGYTF
>TRBV19|TRBJ2-5
CASSKTGQETQYF
>TRBV6-1|TRBJ1-2
CASSELTGDYTF
>TRBV14|TRBJ2-2
CASSAQGATGELFF
>TRBV18|TRBJ1-2
CASSPGRETYGYTF
>TRBV4-3|TRBJ2-1
CASSQDGGASARTSSYNEQFF